This T cell receptor (beta chain) was obtained from a study of shared clonotypes between healthy human individuals. Study-level results: Researchers sampled only blood; tissue repertoires likely differ.

This was a deep-level run. Some clones are missing from TCRdb's copy, which holds only in-frame ones; the method was immunoSEQ multiplex PCR. The table records about 980,000 clones, about three quarters of them present only once. The CDR3 covers 14 residues. Germline lookup yields CDR1 MNHEY and CDR2 SVGAGI. Deletions cut 5 bases from V and 3 bases from J, with 11 bases between. Points on this clone: Antigen: not known.

The origin of this receptor is a man aged 18 to 30 in good health. V and J are TRBV6-5 and TRBJ1-3, with D possibly TRBD1 on 5 matching bases. The sample was memory CD4+ T cells sorted from blood. Described subset: CD45RA-negative fraction. The CDR3 region has the DNA TGTGCCAGCAGTAAATGGGACGGTGGAAACACCATATATTTT. Amino acids: CASSKWDGGNTIYF.